Shown below are 25 T cell receptor beta chains from a single sample sequenced in a study of T cell responses to AZD1222 COVID-19 vaccine (dated by TCRdb to the early 2020s). Sample time point, as interpreted from the label and publication: about 28 days (+/-7) after the second vaccine dose. What the treatment or condition label conveys for this sample: meningococcal conjugate vaccine given as trial control. Library creation used the immunoSEQ multiplex PCR assay. Imported from immuneACCESS, the table was reduced by TCRdb to in-frame sequences with V and J called. These copies leave out some clones; in studies compared against another copy, an unresolved V gene accounts for under half, and the cause of the remainder is not known. The sample table contains some 180,000 clones; only one count was recorded for approximately 94% of them. The top ten hold 3.6% of the sample. The material was peripheral blood, obtained 28 days after the second dose of the MenACWY control vaccine. These receptors came from an adult who received the MenACWY meningococcal vaccine as a control.

The V gene is TRBV27, the J gene TRBJ2-3; the D gene is possibly TRBD1 (6 bases). Trimming took 8 bases from V and 6 from J, leaving 21 bases between them. CDR3 length: 15 residues. Germline V gives CDR1 MNHEY, CDR2 SMNVEV (reference sequence). The CDR3 reads CASGRTGQPVDTQYF. In DNA, the CDR3 is TGTGCCAGCGGGAGAACTGGACAGCCGGTGGATACGCAGTATTTT.

The chain couples TRBV29-1 to TRBJ1-3; D remains ambiguous. Germline assignment: CDR1 SQVTM and CDR2 ANQGSEA. The CDR3 sequence is 15 residues long. The germline V and J ends were trimmed by 5 bases and 0 bases, with 14 bases remaining between them. This CDR3 is CSVYRTGSSGNTIYF. For the CDR3, the DNA is TGCAGCGTTTACCGGACGGGAAGCTCTGGAAACACCATATATTTT.

V is TRBV18 and J is TRBJ1-2; tentatively, D is TRBD1 (6 bases). The CDR3 spans 15 residues. Per the germline V gene, CDR1 is KGHSH and CDR2 is LQKENI. V was cut by 1 base and J by 4 bases, with 13 bases left in between. The CDR3 here is CASSPRGLESYGYTF. The CDR3 nucleotides read TGTGCCAGCTCACCACGGGGGCTGGAGTCCTATGGCTACACCTTC.

The chain has TRBV4-3 and TRBJ2-6; D remains unclear. There are 18 residues in the CDR3. Per germline, CDR1 LGHNA and CDR2 YSLEER. Trimming removed 0 bases at V and 3 bases at J, with 15 bases between. The CDR3 reads CASSQEEPEWGGANVLTF. DNA of the CDR3: TGCGCCAGCAGCCAAGAAGAGCCGGAGTGGGGTGGGGCCAACGTCCTGACTTTC.

The chain uses TRBV27 and TRBJ1-4; TRBD1 matches at 8 bases. V shed 6 bases and J 8 bases; nucleotides not matched to a gene: 2. Germline V lookup: CDR1 MNHEY, CDR2 SMNVEV (reference sequence). This CDR3 is 12 amino acids long. CDR3 nucleotide sequence: TGTGCCAGCAGGCAGGGGGCCGAAAAACTGTTTTTT. Protein product: CASRQGAEKLFF.

This clone was recorded once. The chain carries TRBV6-2 or TRBV6-3 and TRBJ2-1, with 9 bases matching TRBD1. This CDR3 has 18 residues. Trimming took 2 bases from V and 4 from J; bases not matched to a gene: 12. Germline assignment: CDR1 MNHEY and CDR2 SVGEGT. The CDR3 DNA reads as TGTGCCAGCAGTTACGGGGGGACAGGGTATGAGCGTTACAATGAGCAGTTCTTC. It is translated as CASSYGGTGYERYNEQFF.

The chain links TRBV5-1 to TRBJ2-2; D gene uncertain. V shed 4 bases and J shed 0 bases, with 7 bases lying between them. This CDR3 spans 14 amino acids. Germline V CDR1 and CDR2: SGHRS, YFSETQ. This chain's CDR3 is CASSVQANTGELFF. Written as DNA, the CDR3 is TGCGCCAGCAGCGTCCAAGCGAACACCGGGGAGCTGTTTTTT.

This chain joins TRBV5-6 and TRBJ1-5; D uncertain. With 0 bases removed from V and 6 bases from J, the gap between germline ends came to 7 bases. Germline loops: CDR1 SGHDT, CDR2 YYEEEE. CDR3 length: 13 amino acids. DNA for the CDR3: TGTGCCAGCAGCTTGGCCGTAGGTCAGCCCCAGCATTTT. Protein: CASSLAVGQPQHF. The full variable domain, completed using reference TRBV5-6 and TRBJ1-5, is DAGVTQSPTHLIKTRGQQVTLRCSPKSGHDTVSWYQQALGQGPQFIFQYYEEEERQRGNFPDRFSGHQFPNYSSELNVNALLLGDSALYLCASSLAVGQPQHFGDGTRLSIL.

This chain links TRBV2 with TRBJ2-2; tentative D call: TRBD1 (7 bases). This CDR3 region has 16 residues. Trimming took off 5 bases at V and 4 bases at J, with 17 bases between the two ends. Germline V lookup: CDR1 SNHLY, CDR2 FYNNEI. The DNA for the CDR3 is TGTGCCAGCAGTCCCCTGGAGGGACAGATCACCGGGGAGCTGTTTTTT. Translating gives CASSPLEGQITGELFF.

This chain links TRBV7-9 with TRBJ2-1; TRBD2 matches at 7 bases. CDR3 size: 15 residues. The germline gives CDR1 SEHNR, CDR2 FQNEAQ (reference sequence). The V and J ends lost 1 base and 5 bases, in that order; junction bases with no gene match: 5. CDR3 sequence reads: CASSLGASGHNEQFF. The CDR3 region has the DNA TGTGCCAGCAGCTTAGGGGCTAGCGGCCACAATGAGCAGTTCTTC.

This rearrangement joins TRBV5-4 to TRBJ1-2, with 8 bases fitting TRBD1. Germline trimming cut 2 bases from V and 2 bases from J; bases unmatched to any gene: 5. Germline V gene data show CDR1 as SGHNT and CDR2 as YYREEE (reference sequence). The CDR3 sequence is 15 residues long. CDR3 sequence reads: CASSLAGGANYGYTF. The DNA for the CDR3 is TGTGCCAGCAGCTTAGCAGGGGGCGCCAACTATGGCTACACCTTC.

The chain has TRBV7-2 and TRBJ1-2; tentative D call: TRBD1 (5 bases). The CDR3 loop spans 14 amino acids. Trimming stripped 3 bases from V and 8 bases from J, with 16 bases between. Germline V gene lookup returns CDR1 SGHTA and CDR2 FQGNSA. The CDR3 bases are TGTGCCAGCAGCTTTCCCGGGACCCCTTCCGGCTACACCTTC. This codes for CASSFPGTPSGYTF.

This chain connects TRBV5-1 to TRBJ1-2; possible D gene TRBD1, 5 bases. CDR3 size: 16 residues. V was pared by 4 bases and J by 4 bases, with 20 bases between. The germline CDR1 and CDR2 sequences are SGHRS and YFSETQ. This chain's CDR3 is CASSPIQGRGSYGYTF. The CDR3, as DNA: TGCGCCAGCAGCCCCATCCAGGGCCGGGGGAGCTATGGCTACACCTTC.

The chain uses TRBV30 and TRBJ2-5; D could derive from TRBD1 or TRBD2 (5 bases each). The V end was cut by 6 bases, the J end by 4 bases, with 18 bases between. CDR1 GTSNPN and CDR2 SVGIG come from the germline V gene (reference sequence). The CDR3 totals 14 residues. As DNA, the CDR3 is TGTGCCTGCACGACGGGACCCCCGGGAGAGACCCAGTACTTC. This translates into CACTTGPPGETQYF.

The CDR3 region has the DNA TGTGCCAGCAGCTTAGGGAGTCCCCAGCCCCAGCATTTT. It is translated as CASSLGSPQPQHF. The chain joins TRBV7-2 to TRBJ1-5, with unresolved D. Trimming removed 1 base from V and 7 bases from J, with 8 bases in between. The CDR3 totals 13 residues. CDR1 SGHTA and CDR2 FQGNSA come from the germline V gene.

This chain connects TRBV11-3 to TRBJ2-1, with 7 bases identical to TRBD1. J gave up 6 bases and V 5 bases, and 7 bases lay outside the gene matches. The CDR3 consists of 14 residues. Germline CDR1 is SGHNT and CDR2 is YENEEA. This CDR3 is CASSQDRSLNEQFF. Written as DNA, the CDR3 is TGTGCCAGCAGCCAGGACAGGTCACTCAATGAGCAGTTCTTC.

V and J are TRBV5-1 and TRBJ2-7, with no clear D. Per the germline V gene, CDR1 is SGHRS and CDR2 is YFSETQ. There are 13 residues in the CDR3. V lost 4 bases to trimming and J lost 5 bases, with 13 bases between them. The CDR3 spells CASSLGLADEQYF. The CDR3, as DNA: TGCGCCAGCAGCCTGGGCCTGGCGGACGAGCAGTACTTC.

The chain recombines TRBV7-8 with TRBJ1-2; D might be TRBD1 (5 bases). V lost 6 bases to trimming and J lost 6 bases, with 17 bases between them. There are 14 residues in the CDR3. Germline-derived CDR1 and CDR2 are SGHVS and FQNEAQ. The CDR3 spells CASRTWQRGDGYTF. CDR3 in DNA: TGTGCCAGCAGGACCTGGCAAAGGGGCGATGGCTACACCTTC.

The V and J genes are TRBV4-1 and TRBJ1-2; D gene ambiguous. V dropped 0 bases and J dropped 5 bases, with 13 bases sitting between them. Germline V CDR1 and CDR2: MGHRA, YSYEKL. This CDR3 is 15 amino acids long. For the CDR3, the DNA is TGCGCCAGCAGCCAAGATAGGAACCTGAGGTATGGCTACACCTTC. Translation: CASSQDRNLRYGYTF.

V and J are TRBV5-1 and TRBJ2-1; 12 nucleotides agree with TRBD2. With V trimmed by 3 bases and J by 4 bases, 2 bases remained unmatched. The CDR3 spans 15 residues. CDR1 is SGHRS, CDR2 YFSETQ, per germline. The CDR3 protein is CASSSTSGRYNEQFF. The CDR3 nucleotides read TGCGCCAGCAGCTCGACTAGCGGGAGATACAATGAGCAGTTCTTC.

The chain links TRBV15 to TRBJ1-1; no reliable D call. The germline CDR1 and CDR2 sequences are LNHNV and YYDKDF (reference sequence). The CDR3 runs 13 residues. Trimming pared 0 bases from V and 11 bases from J, leaving 13 bases between. As DNA, the CDR3 is TGTGCCACCAGCAGAGATCTGGAGAGGAGGGCTTTCTTT. Translation: CATSRDLERRAFF.

J is TRBJ1-2 and V is TRBV3-1 (or the pseudogene TRBV3-2); D is perhaps TRBD1 (5 bases). This CDR3 has 13 amino acids. V lost 4 bases to trimming and J lost 12 bases, with 18 bases between them. Germline loops: CDR1 LGHDT, CDR2 YNNKEL (reference sequence). CDR3 amino acids: CASSRQLRTPDTF. In DNA, the CDR3 is TGTGCCAGCAGCCGACAGCTGCGGACGCCCGACACCTTC.

The rearrangement joins TRBV19 to TRBJ1-1; 10 nucleotides align to TRBD1. CDR3 length: 13 residues. Germline CDR1 is LNHDA and CDR2 is SQIVND (reference sequence). V shed 9 bases, J shed 4 bases, and the junction held 5 bases outside the gene matches. The DNA of the CDR3 is TGTGCCAGCCTAGACAGGGGGCCCACTGAAGCTTTCTTT. Translated, it gives CASLDRGPTEAFF.

This clone appeared once. The chain has TRBV27 and TRBJ1-2; D might be TRBD1 (6 bases). Germline-derived CDR1 and CDR2 are MNHEY and SMNVEV (reference sequence). This CDR3 contains 13 residues. The ends were cut back, 6 bases at V and 5 bases at J, with 13 bases in the middle. The CDR3 here is CASSLTGHYGYTF. The CDR3 DNA follows: TGTGCCAGCAGCCTAACAGGGCATTATGGCTACACCTTC.

The rearrangement joins TRBV7-9 to TRBJ2-2, with TRBD2 matching over 11 bases. This CDR3 has 15 amino acids. With 6 bases clipped from V and 5 bases from J, the junction kept 5 bases outside the gene matches. The germline CDR1 and CDR2 sequences are SEHNR and FQNEAQ (reference sequence). The CDR3 sequence is CASRVLAGATGELFF. CDR3 DNA: TGTGCCAGCAGGGTACTAGCGGGAGCGACCGGGGAGCTGTTTTTT.